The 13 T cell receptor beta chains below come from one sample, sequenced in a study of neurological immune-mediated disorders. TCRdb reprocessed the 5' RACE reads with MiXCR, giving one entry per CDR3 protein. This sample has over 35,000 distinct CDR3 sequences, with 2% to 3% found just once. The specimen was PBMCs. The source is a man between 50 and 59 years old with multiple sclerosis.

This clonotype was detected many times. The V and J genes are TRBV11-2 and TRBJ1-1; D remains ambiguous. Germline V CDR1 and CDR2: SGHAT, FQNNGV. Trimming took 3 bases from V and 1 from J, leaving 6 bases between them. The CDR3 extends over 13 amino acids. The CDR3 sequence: CASSLRTNTEAFF. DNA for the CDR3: TGTGCCAGCAGCTTGAGAACGAACACTGAAGCTTTCTTT.

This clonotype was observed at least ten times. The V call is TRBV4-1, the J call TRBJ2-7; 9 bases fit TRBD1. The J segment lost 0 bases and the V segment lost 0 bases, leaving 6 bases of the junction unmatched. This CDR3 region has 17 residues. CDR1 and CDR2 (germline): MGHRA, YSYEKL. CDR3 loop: CASSQDKGGQGSYEQYF. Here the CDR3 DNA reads TGCGCCAGCAGCCAAGATAAGGGGGGACAGGGCTCCTACGAGCAGTACTTC.

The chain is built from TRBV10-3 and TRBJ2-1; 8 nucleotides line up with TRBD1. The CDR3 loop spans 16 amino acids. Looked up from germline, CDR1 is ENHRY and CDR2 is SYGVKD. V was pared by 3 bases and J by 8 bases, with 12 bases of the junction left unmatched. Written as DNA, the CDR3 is TGTGCCATCAGTGAAGTGGGACAGGAAGACAACTATGAGCAGTTCTTC. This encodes CAISEVGQEDNYEQFF.

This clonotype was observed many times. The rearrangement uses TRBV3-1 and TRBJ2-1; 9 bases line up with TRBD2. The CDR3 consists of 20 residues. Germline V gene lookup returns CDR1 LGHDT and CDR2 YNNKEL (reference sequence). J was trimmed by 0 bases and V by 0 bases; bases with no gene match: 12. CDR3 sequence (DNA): TGTGCCAGCAGCCAAGAGGTAGATAGCGGGGGCCAGTGCTCCTACAATGAGCAGTTCTTC. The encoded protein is CASSQEVDSGGQCSYNEQFF.

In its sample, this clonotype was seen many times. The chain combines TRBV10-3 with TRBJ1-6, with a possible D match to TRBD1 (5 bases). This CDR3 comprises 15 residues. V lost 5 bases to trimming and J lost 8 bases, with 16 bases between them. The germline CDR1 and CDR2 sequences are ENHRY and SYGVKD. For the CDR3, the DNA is TGTGCCATCAGTATCTCAGGGAAAGGAGATTCACCCCTCCACTTT. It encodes CAISISGKGDSPLHF.

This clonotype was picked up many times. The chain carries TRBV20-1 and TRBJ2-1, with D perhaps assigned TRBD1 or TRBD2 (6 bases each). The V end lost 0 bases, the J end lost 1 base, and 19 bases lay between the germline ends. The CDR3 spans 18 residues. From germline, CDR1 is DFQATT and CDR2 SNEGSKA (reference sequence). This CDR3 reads CSARDVGIGGGSYNEQFF. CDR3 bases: TGCAGTGCTAGAGATGTTGGTATCGGGGGCGGGTCCTACAATGAGCAGTTCTTC.

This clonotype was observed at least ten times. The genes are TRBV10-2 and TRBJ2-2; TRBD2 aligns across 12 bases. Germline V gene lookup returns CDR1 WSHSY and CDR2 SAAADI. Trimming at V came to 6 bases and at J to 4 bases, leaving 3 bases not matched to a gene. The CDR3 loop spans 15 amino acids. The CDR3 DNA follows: TGCGCCAGCAGGACTAGCGGGGGTGGCACCGGGGAGCTGTTTTTT. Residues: CASRTSGGGTGELFF.

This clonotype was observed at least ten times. The CDR3 sequence: CASSQAGDNEKLFF. The CDR3 DNA is TGTGCCAGCAGCCAAGCAGGGGATAATGAAAAACTGTTTTTT. V and J are TRBV4-2 and TRBJ1-4; D may be TRBD1 (6 bases). The V and J ends lost 1 base and 4 bases respectively, with 7 bases between them. Germline V lookup: CDR1 LGHNA, CDR2 YNFKEQ. The CDR3 loop spans 14 amino acids.

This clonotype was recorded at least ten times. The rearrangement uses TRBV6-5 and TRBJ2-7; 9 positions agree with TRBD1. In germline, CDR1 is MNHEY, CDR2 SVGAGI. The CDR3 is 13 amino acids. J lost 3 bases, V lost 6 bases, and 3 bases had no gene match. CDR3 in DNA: TGTGCCAGCAGAGCGGGACAGGGCTACGAGCAGTACTTC. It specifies CASRAGQGYEQYF.

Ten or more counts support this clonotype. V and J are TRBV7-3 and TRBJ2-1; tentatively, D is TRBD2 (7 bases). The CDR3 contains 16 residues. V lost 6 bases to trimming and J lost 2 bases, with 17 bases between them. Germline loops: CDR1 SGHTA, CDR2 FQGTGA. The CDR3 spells CASSREGGATYNEQFF. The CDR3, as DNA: TGTGCCAGCAGTCGCGAAGGGGGGGCTACCTACAATGAGCAGTTCTTC. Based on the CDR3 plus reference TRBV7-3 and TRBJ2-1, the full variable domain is GAGVSQTPSNKVTEKGKYVELRCDPISGHTALYWYRQSLGQGPEFLIYFQGTGAADDSGLPNDRFFAVRPEGSVSTLKIQRTERGDSAVYLCASSREGGATYNEQFFGPGTRLTVL.

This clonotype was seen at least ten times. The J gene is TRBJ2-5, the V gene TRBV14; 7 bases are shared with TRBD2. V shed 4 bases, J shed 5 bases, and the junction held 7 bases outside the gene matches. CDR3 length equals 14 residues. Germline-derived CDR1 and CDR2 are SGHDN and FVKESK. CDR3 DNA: TGTGCCAGCAGCCGCCGGACTAGTCGGGAGACCCAGTACTTC. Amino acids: CASSRRTSRETQYF.

The CDR3 here is CASSGVGGSSYNEQFF. Here the CDR3 DNA reads TGTGCCAGCAGTGGGGTAGGTGGGAGCTCCTACAATGAGCAGTTCTTC. The chain combines TRBV28 with TRBJ2-1; tentative D call: TRBD2 (5 bases). Trimming stripped 5 bases from V and 0 bases from J, with 14 bases between. The CDR3 runs to 16 residues. Per the germline V gene, CDR1 is MDHEN and CDR2 is SYDVKM.

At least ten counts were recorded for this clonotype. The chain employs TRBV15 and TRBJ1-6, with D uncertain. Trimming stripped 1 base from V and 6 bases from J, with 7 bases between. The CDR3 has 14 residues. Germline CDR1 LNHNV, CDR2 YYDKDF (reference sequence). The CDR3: CATSRGAFNSPLHF. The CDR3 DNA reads TGTGCCACCAGCAGAGGAGCTTTTAATTCACCCCTCCACTTT.